This T cell receptor beta chain was documented in a study of shared clonotypes between healthy human individuals. Regarding this clone: Possible read error: a much larger clone is one base away.

This CDR3 contains 12 residues. Looked up from germline, CDR1 is SNHLY and CDR2 is FYNNEI. Method: immunoSEQ multiplex PCR; TCRdb's copy keeps in-frame clones and lacks some. The repertoire holds about 490,000 clones, with roughly 80% as singletons. Input material: PBMCs. The genes are TRBV2 and TRBJ2-5; D is unclear. The source is a woman aged 40 to 49 in good health. Some clones in this sample may be carry-over from other donors' samples. CDR3 sequence (DNA): TGTTCCAGCAAAAGCGTACAAGAGACCCAGTACTTC. Translated: CSSKSVQETQYF.